Each of the 3 T cell receptor beta chains below was sequenced from the same sample in a study of early T cells in non-severe SARS-CoV-2 infection (dated by TCRdb to about 2021). Library construction relied on 5' RACE. For sequencing, a NextSeq 500 was employed. The public reads were quality trimmed at Q25 with fastp and then assembled into clones with MiXCR by TCRdb, keeping productive beta chains. Each CDR3 protein gets just one entry, which takes the most common genes and DNA from the rows behind it. The sample data list approximately 110,000 distinct CDR3 sequences, and about 15% of these were observed just once. The ten largest clones add up to 21% of the sample. Sample: whole blood. All receptors derive from an adult who was a healthcare worker with PCR-confirmed SARS-CoV-2 infection or an uninfected control (not recorded which).

This clonotype was seen more than once but under ten times. The chain uses TRBV12-3 or TRBV12-4 and TRBJ1-2; D ambiguous. CDR3 length equals 12 residues. Between the trimmed V and J ends, which lost 1 base and 6 bases, there was a span of 6 bases. CDR3 in amino acids: CASSLGVHGYTF. CDR3 in DNA: TGTGCCAGCAGTTTAGGGGTTCATGGCTACACCTTC.

This clonotype turned up a few times. The V and J genes are TRBV30 and TRBJ2-7; D may be TRBD1 or TRBD2 (6 bases each). The germline gives CDR1 GTSNPN, CDR2 SVGIG (reference sequence). The CDR3 covers 15 residues. V lost 3 bases to trimming and J lost 3 bases, with 18 bases between them. DNA of the CDR3: TGTGCCTGGAGGATACAACAGGGACTTCACTACGAGCAGTACTTC. Protein: CAWRIQQGLHYEQYF.

The rearrangement uses TRBV10-3 and TRBJ1-2; D gene ambiguous. This CDR3 is built from 12 residues. The V end was cut by 7 bases, the J end by 5 bases, with 11 bases between. The germline CDR1 and CDR2 sequences are ENHRY and SYGVKD. The CDR3 sequence: CAINEGFYGYTF. The CDR3 region has the DNA TGTGCCATCAACGAGGGCTTTTATGGCTACACCTTC.